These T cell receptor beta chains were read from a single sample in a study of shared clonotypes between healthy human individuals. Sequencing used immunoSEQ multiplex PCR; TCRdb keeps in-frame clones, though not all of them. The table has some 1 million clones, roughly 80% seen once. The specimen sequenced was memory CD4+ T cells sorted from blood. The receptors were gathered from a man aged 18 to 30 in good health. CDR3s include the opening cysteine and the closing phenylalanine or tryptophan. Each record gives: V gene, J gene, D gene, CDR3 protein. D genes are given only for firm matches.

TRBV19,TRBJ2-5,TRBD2,CASSPPGGRETQYF
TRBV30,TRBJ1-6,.,CAWGRGGSSYNSPLHF
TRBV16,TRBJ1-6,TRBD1,CASSQRSGTGGSPLHF
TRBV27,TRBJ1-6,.,CASSWTVGSDGNSPLHF
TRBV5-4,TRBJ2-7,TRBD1,CASSAPGTVYEQYF
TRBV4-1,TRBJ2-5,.,CASSQRLDQETQYF
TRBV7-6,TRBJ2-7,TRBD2,CASRSNNGLAGDEQYF
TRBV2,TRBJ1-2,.,CASSSHRDYGYTF
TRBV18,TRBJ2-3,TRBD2,CASSPRTSGPTDTQYF
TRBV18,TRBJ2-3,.,CASSPPPQSDTQYF
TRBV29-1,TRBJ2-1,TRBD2,CGLKGGSSYNEQFF
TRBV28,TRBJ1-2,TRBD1,CASSPPPGTGPYGYTF
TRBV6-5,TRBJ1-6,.,CASSYEGARNSPLHF
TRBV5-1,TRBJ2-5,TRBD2,CASSETSRKEETQYF
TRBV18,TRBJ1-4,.,CASSPSDSRGVFF
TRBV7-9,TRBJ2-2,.,CASSTQGSSGELFF
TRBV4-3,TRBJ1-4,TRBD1,CASSQDTGGGGEKLFF
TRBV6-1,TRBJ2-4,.,CASRETDFQNIQYF
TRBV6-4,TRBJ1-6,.,CASSETGNNSPLHF
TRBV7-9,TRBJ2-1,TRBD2,CASSERTSGRYNEQFF
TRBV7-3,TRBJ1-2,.,CASSPAAGGGYGYTF
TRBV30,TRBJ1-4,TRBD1,CAWSALGQGVFF
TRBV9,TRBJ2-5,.,CASSAGMAPYQETQYF
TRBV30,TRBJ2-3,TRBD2,CAWSPGGDTQYF
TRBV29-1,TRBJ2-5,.,CSVLTETQYF
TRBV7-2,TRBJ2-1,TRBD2,CASSLSGRAAYNEQFF
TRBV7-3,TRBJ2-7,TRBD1,CASSWDRGYEQYF
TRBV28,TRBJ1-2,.,CASLARGSGYTF
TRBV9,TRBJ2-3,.,CASSVALGGGADTQYF
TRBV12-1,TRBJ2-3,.,CASTTVPSTDTQYF
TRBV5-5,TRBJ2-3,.,CASSRTADTQYF
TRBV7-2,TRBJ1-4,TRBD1,CASSFDRATSEKLFF
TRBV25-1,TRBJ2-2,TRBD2,CASSEGGIRTGELFF
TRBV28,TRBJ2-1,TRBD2,CASSPIGTSAYNEQFF
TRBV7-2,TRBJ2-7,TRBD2,CASSSWGLAGGPRRDEQYF
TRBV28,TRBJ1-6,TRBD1,CASSPSQGASSPLHF
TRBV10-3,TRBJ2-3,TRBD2,CASSGREGPDTQYF
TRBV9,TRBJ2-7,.,CASSEGVAYEQYF
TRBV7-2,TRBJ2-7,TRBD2,CASSSLAGGPIHEQYF
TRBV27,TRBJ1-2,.,CASSFSRAASNYGYTF
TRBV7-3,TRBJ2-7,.,CASSLSPFYEQYF
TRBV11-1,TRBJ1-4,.,CASRESGADNEKLFF
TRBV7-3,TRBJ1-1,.,CASSLRSNTEAFF
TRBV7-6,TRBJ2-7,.,CASSLGSSSTYEQYF
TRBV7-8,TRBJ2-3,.,CASSLSGRTDTQYF
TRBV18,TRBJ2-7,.,CASSRDTYEQYF
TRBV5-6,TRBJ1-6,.,CASSRRGNYNSPLHF
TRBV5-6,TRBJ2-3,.,CASSLGRERDTQYF